This T cell receptor beta chain was captured in a study of cytomegalovirus exposure and HLA in healthy donors. Between the trimmed V and J ends, which lost 3 bases and 2 bases, there was a span of 9 bases. This CDR3 is 14 amino acids long. Germline loops: CDR1 MNHNS, CDR2 SASEGT. Primers for the PCR totalled 60 Vbeta and 13 Jbeta. Method: immunoSEQ multiplex PCR; TCRdb's copy keeps in-frame clones and lacks some. The data contain some 150,000 clones, 60% to 85% of them singletons. Whole-study findings and limits: Excluded: some indistinguishable V segments such as TRBV6-2 and TRBV6-3.

This clone was seen a handful of times. What it binds is not known. The V and J genes are TRBV6-1 and TRBJ2-3, with D possibly being TRBD1 (5 bases). Sequenced: PBMCs. This TCR was sampled from a female donor in good health and CMV-seropositive. The chain's CDR3 is CASSEGRATDTQYF. CDR3 DNA sequence: TGTGCCAGCAGTGAGGGCAGGGCCACAGATACGCAGTATTTT.